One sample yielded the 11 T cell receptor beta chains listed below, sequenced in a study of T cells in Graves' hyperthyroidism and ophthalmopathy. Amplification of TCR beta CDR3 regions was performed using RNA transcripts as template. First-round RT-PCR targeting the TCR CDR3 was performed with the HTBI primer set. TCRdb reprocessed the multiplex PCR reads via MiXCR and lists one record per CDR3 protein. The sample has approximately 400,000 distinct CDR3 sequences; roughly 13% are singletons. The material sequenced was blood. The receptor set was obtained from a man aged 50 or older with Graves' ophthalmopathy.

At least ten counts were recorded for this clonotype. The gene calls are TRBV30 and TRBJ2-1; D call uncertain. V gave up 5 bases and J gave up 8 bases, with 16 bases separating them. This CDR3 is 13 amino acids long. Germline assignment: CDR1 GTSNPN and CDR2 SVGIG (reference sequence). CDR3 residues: CAWAPIAFYEQFF. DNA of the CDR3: TGTGCCTGGGCCCCGATAGCTTTTTATGAGCAGTTCTTC.

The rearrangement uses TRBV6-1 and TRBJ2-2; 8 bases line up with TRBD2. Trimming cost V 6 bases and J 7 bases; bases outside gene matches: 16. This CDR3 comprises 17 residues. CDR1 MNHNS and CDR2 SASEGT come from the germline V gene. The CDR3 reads CASRKGPQTSVGGELFF. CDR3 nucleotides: TGTGCCAGCAGAAAGGGGCCGCAGACTAGCGTGGGCGGGGAGCTGTTTTTT.

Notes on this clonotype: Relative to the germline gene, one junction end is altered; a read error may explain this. The CDR3 here is CASSLVLVGETQYF. In nucleotides, the CDR3 is TGTGCTAGCAGCTTAGTTCTAGTTGGTGAGACCCAGTACTTC. The rearrangement links TRBV7-7 to TRBJ2-5, with D unclear. CDR1 is SSHAT and CDR2 is FNYEAQ in the germline V gene (reference sequence). The CDR3 runs 14 residues.

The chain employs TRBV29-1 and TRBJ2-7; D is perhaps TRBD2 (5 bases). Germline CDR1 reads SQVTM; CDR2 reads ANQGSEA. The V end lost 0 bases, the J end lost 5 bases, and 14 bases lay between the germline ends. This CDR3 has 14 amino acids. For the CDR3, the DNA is TGCAGCGTTGAAGATAACGAGGGTGGGGACGAGCAGTACTTC. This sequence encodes CSVEDNEGGDEQYF.

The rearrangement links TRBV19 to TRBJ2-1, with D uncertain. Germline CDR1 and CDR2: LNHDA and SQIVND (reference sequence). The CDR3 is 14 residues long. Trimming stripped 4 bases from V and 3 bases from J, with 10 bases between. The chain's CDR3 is CASSTGRSYNEQFF. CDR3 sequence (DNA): TGTGCCAGTAGTACCGGACGTAGCTACAATGAGCAGTTCTTC.

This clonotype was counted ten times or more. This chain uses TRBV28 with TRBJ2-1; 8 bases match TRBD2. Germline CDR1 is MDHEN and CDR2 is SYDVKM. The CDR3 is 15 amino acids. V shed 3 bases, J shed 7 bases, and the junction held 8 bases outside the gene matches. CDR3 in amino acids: CASSFFSGTLNEQFF. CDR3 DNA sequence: TGTGCCAGCAGTTTCTTTAGCGGGACTCTTAATGAGCAGTTCTTC.

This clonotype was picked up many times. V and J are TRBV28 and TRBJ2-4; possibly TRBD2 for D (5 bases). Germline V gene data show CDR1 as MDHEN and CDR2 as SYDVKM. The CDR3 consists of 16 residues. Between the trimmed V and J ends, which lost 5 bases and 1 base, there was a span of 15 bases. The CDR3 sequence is CASSLLPGEAKNIQYF. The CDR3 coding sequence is TGTGCCAGCAGTCTCCTCCCTGGGGAGGCCAAAAACATTCAGTACTTC.

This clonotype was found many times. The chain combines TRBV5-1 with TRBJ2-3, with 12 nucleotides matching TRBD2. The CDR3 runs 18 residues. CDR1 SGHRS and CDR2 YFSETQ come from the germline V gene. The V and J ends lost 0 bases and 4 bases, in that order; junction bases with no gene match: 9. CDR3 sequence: CASSLALLAGGPADTQYF. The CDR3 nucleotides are TGCGCCAGCAGCTTGGCCCTTCTAGCGGGAGGGCCGGCAGATACGCAGTATTTT.

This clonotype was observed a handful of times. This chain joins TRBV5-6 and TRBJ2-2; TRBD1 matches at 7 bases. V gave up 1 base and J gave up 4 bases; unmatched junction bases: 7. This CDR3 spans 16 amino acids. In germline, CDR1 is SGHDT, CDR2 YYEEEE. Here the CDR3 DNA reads TGTGCCAGCAGCTTGCCCGACAGGGAATCCACCGGGGAGCTGTTTTTT. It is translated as CASSLPDRESTGELFF.

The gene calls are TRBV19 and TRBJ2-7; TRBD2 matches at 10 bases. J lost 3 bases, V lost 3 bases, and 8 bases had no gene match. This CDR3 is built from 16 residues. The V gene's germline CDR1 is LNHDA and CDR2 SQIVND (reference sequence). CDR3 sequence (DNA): TGTGCCAGTAGTATGGTGGCTAGCGGGAGTTTCTACGAGCAGTACTTC. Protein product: CASSMVASGSFYEQYF.

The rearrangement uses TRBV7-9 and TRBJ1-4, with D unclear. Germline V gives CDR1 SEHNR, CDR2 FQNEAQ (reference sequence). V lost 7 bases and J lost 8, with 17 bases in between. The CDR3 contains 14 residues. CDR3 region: CASTRMEADEKLFF. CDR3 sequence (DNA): TGTGCCAGCACCCGAATGGAGGCAGACGAAAAACTGTTTTTT.